The rows below give T cell receptor beta chains drawn from one sample of a study of T-cell reconstitution after alpha-beta-depleted transplantation in children. TCRdb re-called the PCR reads with MiXCR, one entry per CDR3 protein. The table lists approximately 120,000 distinct CDR3 sequences, around a tenth of them singletons, with around 24% in the top ten. Sample: PBMCs, mostly from graft donor cells, taken 180 days after TCRalphabeta/CD19-depleted stem cell transplant. The receptors shown here come from a girl under three years old who had a stem cell transplant for combined immunodeficiency, so the T cells may come from the graft donor. Each CDR3 is given with its conserved first and last residue. Fields, in order: D gene, J gene, clone size, V gene, CDR3 protein, CDR3 DNA. D genes are given only for firm matches. Clone size is shown for a subset of rows, as once, few, many or a class of expanded clone.

d_gene: TRBD1
j_gene: TRBJ2-2
abundance: few
v_gene: TRBV20-1
CDR3aa: CSATGGPRTGELFF
CDR3nt: TGCAGTGCCACAGGGGGGCCTAGAACCGGGGAGCTGTTTTTT

d_gene: TRBD2
j_gene: TRBJ2-3
abundance: many
v_gene: TRBV20-1
CDR3aa: CSASRLAGASTDTQYF
CDR3nt: TGCAGTGCTAGTCGGCTAGCGGGAGCGAGCACAGATACGCAGTATTTT

d_gene: NA
j_gene: TRBJ2-7
abundance: few
v_gene: TRBV20-1
CDR3aa: CSARGTDSSYEQYF
CDR3nt: TGCAGTGCTAGAGGGACAGATTCCTCCTACGAGCAGTACTTC

d_gene: NA
j_gene: TRBJ2-1
abundance: few
v_gene: TRBV7-3
CDR3aa: CASSLTGYGNEQFF
CDR3nt: TGTGCCAGCAGCTTAACAGGGTATGGGAATGAGCAGTTCTTC

d_gene: TRBD2
j_gene: TRBJ2-3
abundance: few
v_gene: TRBV19
CDR3aa: CASSIGTSGRDTQYF
CDR3nt: TGTGCCAGTAGTATTGGGACTAGCGGGAGAGATACGCAGTATTTT

d_gene: TRBD2
j_gene: TRBJ2-1
abundance: NA
v_gene: TRBV30
CDR3aa: CALTSGSMNEQFF
CDR3nt: TGTGCCTTGACTAGCGGGAGTATGAATGAGCAGTTCTTC

d_gene: NA
j_gene: TRBJ2-7
abundance: NA
v_gene: TRBV12-3/TRBV12-4
CDR3aa: CASRADTAYEQYF
CDR3nt: TGTGCCAGCAGGGCGGACACAGCCTACGAGCAGTACTTC

d_gene: NA
j_gene: TRBJ2-6
abundance: NA
v_gene: TRBV18
CDR3aa: CASSLSRFTGANVLTF
CDR3nt: TGTGCCAGCTCACTATCAAGGTTCACTGGGGCCAACGTCCTGACTTTC

d_gene: TRBD1
j_gene: TRBJ2-2
abundance: NA
v_gene: TRBV4-3
CDR3aa: CASSQEWDRGSGELFF
CDR3nt: TGCGCCAGCAGCCAAGAGTGGGACAGGGGTAGCGGGGAGCTGTTTTTT

d_gene: TRBD2
j_gene: TRBJ2-7
abundance: NA
v_gene: TRBV3-1
CDR3aa: CASSQGLAGVYTYEQYF
CDR3nt: TGTGCCAGCAGCCAGGGTCTAGCGGGAGTCTACACCTACGAGCAGTACTTC

d_gene: TRBD1
j_gene: TRBJ2-7
abundance: NA
v_gene: TRBV5-1
CDR3aa: CASSLTGQTYEQYF
CDR3nt: TGCGCCAGCAGCTTGACGGGACAGACCTACGAGCAGTACTTC

d_gene: TRBD1
j_gene: TRBJ2-1
abundance: NA
v_gene: TRBV29-1
CDR3aa: CSVQRTGGDPYNEQFF
CDR3nt: TGCAGCGTCCAAAGGACAGGGGGCGACCCCTACAATGAGCAGTTCTTC

d_gene: TRBD1
j_gene: TRBJ2-7
abundance: many
v_gene: TRBV5-1
CDR3aa: CASSPTWAQGNEQYF
CDR3nt: TGCGCCAGCAGCCCAACCTGGGCACAGGGGAACGAGCAGTACTTC

d_gene: TRBD1
j_gene: TRBJ2-6
abundance: few
v_gene: TRBV9
CDR3aa: CASSVLLSRDRTGANVLTF
CDR3nt: TGTGCCAGCAGCGTCCTCTTGTCCCGGGACAGGACCGGGGCCAACGTCCTGACTTTC

d_gene: NA
j_gene: TRBJ1-4
abundance: few
v_gene: TRBV6-2/TRBV6-3
CDR3aa: CASSIPTGFGTNEKLFF
CDR3nt: TGTGCCAGCAGCATACCGACGGGCTTCGGGACTAATGAAAAACTGTTTTTT

d_gene: NA
j_gene: TRBJ2-3
abundance: NA
v_gene: TRBV28
CDR3aa: CASTPRPRKYTGHSTDTQYF
CDR3nt: TGTGCCAGCACCCCCCGTCCAAGAAAGTATACAGGGCATAGCACAGATACGCAGTATTTT

d_gene: NA
j_gene: TRBJ2-5
abundance: NA
v_gene: TRBV5-1
CDR3aa: CASSLWDWETQYF
CDR3nt: TGCGCCAGCAGCTTGTGGGATTGGGAGACCCAGTACTTC

d_gene: TRBD2
j_gene: TRBJ2-7
abundance: NA
v_gene: TRBV6-5
CDR3aa: CASSYGGRGEQYF
CDR3nt: TGTGCCAGCAGTTACGGGGGGAGGGGCGAGCAGTACTTC

d_gene: NA
j_gene: TRBJ2-4
abundance: NA
v_gene: TRBV28
CDR3aa: CASSPHYLIAKNIQYF
CDR3nt: TGTGCCAGCAGCCCACATTACTTGATAGCCAAAAACATTCAGTACTTC

d_gene: TRBD2
j_gene: TRBJ2-3
abundance: few
v_gene: TRBV6-1
CDR3aa: CASGRTRPDTQYF
CDR3nt: TGTGCCAGCGGACGGACTAGACCAGATACGCAGTATTTT

d_gene: NA
j_gene: TRBJ2-5
abundance: once
v_gene: TRBV30
CDR3aa: CAWSELFSGGGKETQYF
CDR3nt: TGTGCCTGGAGTGAATTATTTTCCGGGGGCGGGAAGGAGACCCAGTACTTC

d_gene: TRBD2
j_gene: TRBJ2-5
abundance: many
v_gene: TRBV7-2
CDR3aa: CASSPGLAGGPQETQYF
CDR3nt: TGTGCCAGCAGCCCCGGACTAGCGGGAGGCCCTCAAGAGACCCAGTACTTC

d_gene: NA
j_gene: TRBJ1-5
abundance: few
v_gene: TRBV6-1
CDR3aa: CASIRKGPSNQPQHF
CDR3nt: TGTGCCAGCATTCGAAAAGGGCCTTCCAATCAGCCCCAGCATTTT

d_gene: TRBD1
j_gene: TRBJ2-5
abundance: few
v_gene: TRBV20-1
CDR3aa: CSAPNLRDRGRETQYF
CDR3nt: TGCAGTGCGCCGAACCTCCGGGACAGGGGCAGGGAGACCCAGTACTTC

d_gene: NA
j_gene: TRBJ1-1
abundance: NA
v_gene: TRBV29-1
CDR3aa: CSANRGGNTEAFF
CDR3nt: TGCAGCGCCAACCGGGGCGGGAACACTGAAGCTTTCTTT

d_gene: TRBD2
j_gene: TRBJ2-1
abundance: NA
v_gene: TRBV15
CDR3aa: CATSPRLAGVYNEQFF
CDR3nt: TGTGCCACCAGCCCGCGACTAGCGGGAGTATACAATGAGCAGTTCTTC

d_gene: NA
j_gene: TRBJ2-3
abundance: NA
v_gene: TRBV5-1
CDR3aa: CACSLGGPPDTQYF
CDR3nt: TGCGCCTGCAGCTTGGGGGGGCCCCCAGATACGCAGTATTTT

d_gene: NA
j_gene: TRBJ1-2
abundance: many
v_gene: TRBV12-3/TRBV12-4
CDR3aa: CASSLQADYGYTF
CDR3nt: TGTGCCAGCAGTCTCCAGGCTGACTATGGCTACACCTTC

d_gene: TRBD1
j_gene: TRBJ2-2
abundance: NA
v_gene: TRBV10-3
CDR3aa: CAISGTGTNTGELFF
CDR3nt: TGTGCCATCAGTGGGACAGGGACCAACACCGGGGAGCTGTTTTTT